The 18 T cell receptor beta chains listed next were all sequenced from one sample in a study of CXCR3-negative and CXCR3-positive naive CD8 T cells. Notes on the study in general: CXCR3-negative naive cells had less hydrophobic TRB CDR3s than did CXCR3-positive naive cells.

UMI labels and 5' RACE were used to prepare the TRB cDNA libraries. TCRdb reprocessed the 5' RACE reads, with one entry per CDR3 protein and no DNA. The sample is made up of over 150,000 distinct CDR3 sequences, and the top ten hold approximately 0.46% of it. These receptors' antigens are unknown. Source material: naive CXCR3+ CD8+ T cells from blood. Subset of the sample: CD45RO-CCR7+CD27+CD95- naive CD8+ T cells expressing CXCR3 (TNR3+). The receptors stem from a human donor in good health. Some clones in this sample may be carry-over from other donors' samples.

V is TRBV9 and J is TRBJ2-6. Germline V gene lookup returns CDR1 SGDLS and CDR2 YYNGEE. There are 15 residues in the CDR3. The CDR3 here is CASSVDGSGANVLTF.

The chain has TRBV12-3 or TRBV12-4 and TRBJ1-2. CDR3 length equals 15 residues. The CDR3: CASSLGGLRAYGYTF.

This sequence joins TRBV19 and TRBJ1-2. The CDR3 is made up of 16 amino acids. Germline loops: CDR1 LNHDA, CDR2 SQIVND (reference sequence). The CDR3 protein is CASTDLLASSNYGYTF.

The rearrangement joins TRBV7-6 to TRBJ1-5; TCRdb's D call of TRBD1 is untestable without DNA. The CDR3 is 19 amino acids. Germline V gives CDR1 SGHVS, CDR2 FNYEAQ. The CDR3 region is CASSSLPDSGPYSNQPQHF.

This chain joins TRBV7-8 and TRBJ2-3; TCRdb calls TRBD2, which cannot be checked without DNA. There are 16 residues in the CDR3. CDR1 SGHVS and CDR2 FQNEAQ come from the germline V gene. The CDR3 region is CASNRGTSGSADTQYF. Using reference TRBV7-8 and TRBJ2-3 for the parts outside the CDR3, the full variable domain is GAGVSQSPRYKVAKRGQDVALRCDPISGHVSLFWYQQALGQGPEFLTYFQNEAQLDKSGLPSDRFFAERPEGSVSTLKIQRTQQEDSAVYLCASNRGTSGSADTQYFGPGTRLTVL.

V gene TRBV21-1 combines with J gene TRBJ2-7; the D call of TRBD2 rests on TCRdb alone, since no DNA is present to check it. TRBV21-1 is an annotated pseudogene. CDR3 length equals 18 residues. The CDR3 loop is CASSKAVGLAGGGYEQYF.

The gene calls are TRBV29-1 and TRBJ2-7; TCRdb designates TRBD1, a call that cannot be tested without DNA. Germline values: CDR1 SQVTM, CDR2 ANQGSEA. The CDR3 length is 16 residues. The CDR3: CSVEGGVRAGGYEQYF.

The chain couples TRBV9 to TRBJ1-5; TCRdb's D call of TRBD1 is untestable without DNA. The CDR3 is 15 residues long. Germline V gene data show CDR1 as SGDLS and CDR2 as YYNGEE. CDR3 loop: CASSVSGNSNQPQHF.

The chain is built from TRBV28 and TRBJ2-5; TCRdb reports TRBD1, a call that lacks DNA to check it against. The CDR3 runs to 12 residues. CDR1 and CDR2 (germline): MDHEN, SYDVKM. CDR3 sequence: CASTPPRGTQYF.

The chain links TRBV28 to TRBJ1-5; the TCRdb D gene call, TRBD1, has no DNA to confirm it. The CDR3 loop spans 16 amino acids. Germline CDR1 is MDHEN and CDR2 is SYDVKM. This CDR3 reads CGSSLSGTEYNQPQHF.

This chain links TRBV12-3 or TRBV12-4 with TRBJ2-3. There are 13 residues in the CDR3. This CDR3 reads CASSSPSGDTQYF.

The rearrangement uses TRBV20-1 and TRBJ1-1; the D gene TCRdb calls, TRBD1, cannot be checked with no DNA. This CDR3 contains 15 residues. Germline-derived CDR1 and CDR2 are DFQATT and SNEGSKA (reference sequence). This CDR3 reads CSAPPLTGVDTEAFF.

The genes are TRBV18 and TRBJ2-1; TCRdb's D call, TRBD1, is unchecked because there is no DNA. The CDR3 contains 17 residues. Germline CDR1 and CDR2: KGHSH and LQKENI. CDR3 sequence: CASSPPRAGDLGNEQFF. Full variable domain (missing parts from reference TRBV18 and TRBJ2-1): NAGVMQNPRHLVRRRGQEARLRCSPMKGHSHVYWYRQLPEEGLKFMVYLQKENIIDESGMPKERFSAEFPKEGPSILRIQQVVRGDSAAYFCASSPPRAGDLGNEQFFGPGTRLTVL.

The chain links TRBV28 to TRBJ2-1; TCRdb reports TRBD1, a call that lacks DNA to check it against. CDR3 length equals 15 residues. CDR1 MDHEN and CDR2 SYDVKM come from the germline V gene. This CDR3 is CASSLPRTDYNEQFF.

This rearrangement joins TRBV7-9 to TRBJ2-7; no DNA is available, so the TRBD1 call from TCRdb remains unchecked. The CDR3 spans 14 residues. Germline V gene sequence: CDR1 SEHNR, CDR2 FQNEAQ (reference sequence). CDR3 region: CASSFSGRDHEQYF.

The V and J genes are TRBV7-9 and TRBJ1-4. Germline CDR1 is SEHNR and CDR2 is FQNEAQ (reference sequence). The CDR3 extends over 16 amino acids. CDR3 in amino acids: CASSSSLVEGGEKLFF. The variable domain in full, completed from reference TRBV7-9 and TRBJ1-4, reads DTGVSQNPRHKITKRGQNVTFRCDPISEHNRLYWYRQTLGQGPEFLTYFQNEAQLEKSRLLSDRFSAERPKGSFSTLEIQRTEQGDSAMYLCASSSSLVEGGEKLFFGSGTQLSVL.

The chain links TRBV4-1 to TRBJ1-2; TCRdb indicates TRBD1, and absent DNA this call remains unverified. This CDR3 is 17 amino acids long. Looked up from germline, CDR1 is MGHRA and CDR2 is YSYEKL. Here the CDR3 reads CASSHPIPTGLFYGYTF.

The rearrangement joins TRBV2 to TRBJ2-5; TCRdb picks TRBD2, but there is no DNA to check that call. CDR1 and CDR2 from the germline V gene are SNHLY and FYNNEI. The CDR3 runs 14 residues. The CDR3 loop reads CASSEWVSEETQYF.